Reported below is one TCR beta chain. Its antigen target is currently unknown. The input lacks base qualities; no much larger clone sits a single base away. Sequencing was carried out with an Illumina HiSeq 1500. TCRdb reanalyzed the raw reads on its own, using fastp at Q25 for trimming and MiXCR for clone calling, and kept in-frame beta chains. Rows with one shared CDR3 protein collapse into an entry with the most common genes and DNA. Recorded for this sample are fewer than 400,000 distinct CDR3 sequences; roughly 20% of them occurred a single time. Roughly 9% of the sample rests with the top ten. These data originate in a study of T cell repertoires in cytomegalovirus infection (dated by TCRdb to about 2019). At the level of the whole study: Donor HLA type was relevant to the analysis, as public TCR beta signatures indicated carriage of CMV infection together with the matching HLA type.

The full study reports these points: The ex vivo response was dominated by HLA-C-restricted CMV-specific TCR beta clonotypes, which also provided the single most frequent clonotype in two of eight donors. Cumulative frequency of public TCR beta family members discriminated carriers of CMV infection plus the relevant HLA type in this cohort and an independent approximately 350-donor cohort.

V loses 4 bases of germline sequence and J loses 2 bases, and the interval between the two ends is 9 bases. Counted from cysteine to phenylalanine, this CDR3 has 12 amino acids. The DNA shown is the 36-base CDR3, in frame from base 1. As encoded in the germline V gene (reference sequence), CDR1 is DFQATT while CDR2 is SNEGSKA. This receptor was identified in a human donor in good health (CMV status not recorded). Some clones in this sample may be carry-over from other donors' samples. This sequence uses TRBV20-1 and TRBJ2-7; too little of a D gene remains to name it. The sequenced sample consisted of PBMCs. The nucleotides read TGCAGTGCTAAATACAGCCCCTACGAGCAGTACTTC. Translated, it reads CSAKYSPYEQYF.